The entry below gives a single T cell receptor beta chain sequence along with its context. V was clipped by 4 bases and J by 2 bases, with 17 bases between them. The CDR3 has 16 residues. Germline V gene data show CDR1 as LGHDT and CDR2 as YNNKEL (reference sequence). The data were obtained in a study of blood T cell repertoires in COVID-19. About the research overall: Samples of COVID-19 (acute and convalescent) were obtained from the United States, Italy and Spain. From T cells, B-cell-depleted T cells, or PBMCs came the material, which was cDNA or gDNA.

Authors' analysis steps: Amplification of reference gene primers provided the estimated nucleated cell counts. This table comes from immunoSEQ multiplex PCR, and its TCRdb copy is limited to in-frame clones, with some not included. V and J calls and clone size are copied from that table; D and trimming were computed from the DNA. The table shows approximately 270,000 clones, with around nine tenths occurring only once. The sequenced material came from peripheral blood. The clonotype was recovered from a man aged 25 to 45 with acute or convalescent COVID-19. The V and J genes are TRBV3-1 (or the pseudogene TRBV3-2) and TRBJ2-5; TRBD2 might be the D (6 bases). CDR3 region: CASSLNPSSDQETQYF. CDR3 in DNA: TGTGCCAGCAGCCTTAACCCCTCTAGCGATCAAGAGACCCAGTACTTC.